This TCR beta chain was identified in a study of cytomegalovirus exposure and HLA in healthy donors (dated by TCRdb to the late 2010s). Background for the entire study: In an earlier analysis of some 550 of the donors, around 290 Gb of sequence data and 90 million to 120 million unique TCR beta sequences from about 179 million T cells were reported. Both class I and class II loci were covered by HLA typing, at four-digit resolution. In addition to the first cohort of 666 subjects, a separate validation cohort of 130 or so different subjects was used. The aim of the study was to test whether cataloging public T cell receptors could identify signatures of past pathogen exposure. In an earlier analysis of 550 to 700 of the donors, high-throughput TCR beta sequencing was used to judge whether each TCR beta V gene segment behaved as functional or pseudogenic. Donor age, sex, ethnicity and CMV serostatus were collected together with the repertoire data. Around 320 gigabases of sequencing data and tens of millions of unique TCR sequences were included in an early release covering about 620 HLA-typed donors. On average, about 240,000 unique TCR beta nucleotide sequences were sequenced per donor among 398 genotyped donors of the cohort, with about 19% of those sequences being non-productive. Of the 300 to 400 genotyped donors, approximately 80% fell in the genetic ancestry cluster associated with self-reported Caucasian donors. Every repertoire in the discovery cohort had been generated on one and the same sequencing platform. The study profiled the T cell repertoires of some 610 subjects by immunosequencing and related them to cytomegalovirus serostatus. Typing coverage varied by locus: about 629-630 donors for A, B, C, DRB1 and DQB1; about 520 for DQA1; about 570 for DPA1; fewer than 480 for DPB1. To study patterns of TCR occurrence, a later analysis re-analyzed previously published TCR beta repertoires from 600 to 750 donors and added high-resolution HLA genotyping. Rather than drawing on any new phenotypic data, the later analysis identified candidate immune exposures from TCR beta sequences and the way those sequences occurred across donors. Genome-wide SNP genotypes for about 60% of the roughly 670 donors were used in a later genetic analysis, which treated that subset as a discovery cohort. To predict cytomegalovirus infection status, the study brought together high-throughput TCR immunosequencing, statistical association of individual TCRs with disease status, and machine learning. Because of strong linkage in the cohort, four to six DR-DQ haplotypes were treated as single units for association and clustering. The paper as a whole reports these results and caveats: The study listed 164 TCR beta chains as associated with cytomegalovirus. Compared with equally common non-associated chains, HLA-associated TCR beta chains in a later analysis were more clonally expanded and had lower generation probabilities. Broadly in line with IMGT annotations, most TCR beta V segments showed up in productive rearrangements about 87% or about 30% of the time in an earlier analysis of under 700 of the donors. It was suggested by the authors that the approach could potentially be generalized to other disease states and immunological phenotypes. Seventeen rarely observed V segments, including chromosome 9 orphons, were excluded from the earlier analysis of some 590 of the donors because counts were too low. A group of highly shared sequence variants was considered likely to be a technical artifact of the sequencing pipeline. A later analysis found that TCR association rates varied across HLA loci, with DRB1 alleles showing the most associated TCRs and HLA-C alleles the fewest. The only immune exposure information available for the cohort was CMV serostatus. Roughly uniform sequencing depth across donors was assumed in presence/absence analyses, although this assumption may not hold. Several of the top co-occurrence clusters appeared to be linked to parvovirus B19, influenza, CMV and Epstein-Barr virus, according to a later analysis. V-gene and J-gene trimming of TCR beta chains was associated with a missense DCLRE1C variant in a later genetic analysis, and the association was replicated in an independent cohort. Assigning TCR associations to individual alleles was difficult when HLA alleles, especially DR and DQ, strongly co-occurred. Most TCR sequences were seen in very few donors, while some public TCRs were found in many individuals. According to a later genetic analysis, donors in an Asian-associated ancestry cluster had fewer N-insertions in productive TCRs than the roughly 670-donor mean. This cohort had only TCR beta chains sequenced, and the lack of alpha or paired-chain data limited which features could be detected. Some IMGT-functional V segments, including TRBV6-2 and TRBV6-3, could not be distinguished by the 87-base-pair reads and were therefore excluded. Cytomegalovirus status was reported to be diagnosed by the classifier with high specificity and sensitivity in both the original and validation cohorts. Because some donors lacked HLA typing at each locus, the association tests relied only on the typed subset. Linkage disequilibrium might explain the correlated functional status among segregating V segments, but an unknown experimental factor could not be excluded. A few of the identified cytomegalovirus-associated TCR beta chains were confirmed in vitro to be specific for cytomegalovirus antigens. Most CMV-associated TCR beta chains appeared to be HLA-restricted in a later analysis, and the HLA associations seemed to be driven largely by CMV exposure. A further reported finding was that TCR beta sequences accurately predicted the HLA-A and HLA-B alleles for most subjects in the first cohort. At a false discovery rate of 0.05, a later analysis linked around 15,000 TCR beta sequences to specific HLA alleles.

Libraries were prepared through the immunoSEQ multiplex PCR assay. A mixture of 60 forward primers for TCR Vbeta segments and 13 reverse primers for TCR Jbeta segments was used in the multiplex PCR. Amplification of the CDR3 region of rearranged TCR beta genes was performed with a multiplex PCR assay on genomic DNA. Amplified TCR beta libraries were sequenced as 87-base-pair reads on the Illumina HiSeq System. In the original analysis: A later analysis tallied 70 million to 100 million unique TCR beta chains across the roughly 610 repertoires, and around 12 million of those chains were shared by two or more donors. Raw reads were error-corrected and collapsed into unique sequences with a nearest-neighbor algorithm that merged closely related sequences to remove PCR and sequencing errors. To assign V, D and J gene segments, CDR3 sequences were aligned to IMGT reference sequences. For a sequence to be retained, a match of at least six nucleotides to both a V gene segment and a J gene segment was required. Rearrangements were classified as productive when the CDR3 lacked stop codons and remained in frame with V and J, and all other rearrangements were classified as non-productive. Following IMGT convention, CDR3 was defined as the stretch from the second conserved V-encoded cysteine up to the conserved J-encoded phenylalanine. In an earlier analysis of around 600 of the donors, sequences lacking an unambiguous match to a single V gene segment were excluded. In an earlier analysis of several hundred of the donors, V segments were called functional above 56.7% productive rearrangements and were called segregating when the between-donor standard deviation exceeded 5%. To diagnose cytomegalovirus status from the catalog of TCR beta chain sequences, a statistical classification framework was built. A later analysis assigned V and J genes by comparing TCR nucleotide sequences with IMGT/GENE-DB human TR gene sequences. In a later analysis, CDR3 sequences and most-parsimonious VDJ recombination scenarios were assigned using the TCRdist pipeline. In a later analysis, every TCR beta chain was defined by the combination of its CDR3 amino acid sequence and its V-gene family, and reads without a unique V-gene family were dropped. In a later analysis, fewer than 650 highly shared, low-generation-probability nucleotide sequences were removed to address suspected cross-contamination and a sequencing artifact. In a later analysis, a clonal expansion index was calculated for each public chain from normalized within-repertoire ranks of inferred template counts. In a later analysis, generation probabilities were computed with a VDJ recombination model fitted to out-of-frame rearrangements, and the resulting probabilities were checked against IGoR. A later analysis scored TCR-TCR, TCR-HLA and TCR-CMV co-occurrence with hypergeometric tests, applying a repertoire-size bias correction to TCR pairs. False discovery rates were estimated in a later analysis by permuting HLA or CMV assignments 20 times. In a later analysis, co-occurring TCRs were grouped using DBSCAN, and TCRdist sequence similarity was added for clustering within HLA-allele-positive subsets. Repertoires with fewer than 30,000 or more than 120,000 public chains were left out of co-occurrence clustering, as were about 5 repertoires with anomalous nucleotide sharing. Held by TCRdb, this immuneACCESS table contains in-frame sequences only and omits some clones. Under half of the omission traces to an unresolved V gene where checked; the cause of the rest is unknown. The DNA was the basis for D and trimming; V, J and clone size are from that table. A total of about 96,000 clones appear in this sample, 65% to 85% of them only once. Approximately 3% of the sample is taken by the ten largest.

From the cysteine up to the phenylalanine, the CDR3 has a length of 15 residues. Only the CDR3 part of the read is kept: 45 bases, read in frame from the first base. V has 7 bases trimmed and J has 1 base trimmed; junction bases matching no gene number 5. CDR1 is given as MDHEN and CDR2 as SYDVKM, both from the germline V gene. In total, 666 healthy bone marrow donors made up the cohort. Cohort members were all nominally healthy when sampled, although unrecorded immune exposures were likely present. The donor was CMV seropositive and was included in the group of some 290 seropositive cohort members. Each donor provided a peripheral blood sample, and peripheral blood mononuclear cells were used for TCR beta sequencing. Genomic DNA extraction from the blood cell samples was performed with the Qiagen DNeasy Blood Extraction Kit. Points on this clone: Its specific antigen is unknown. No base-level quality is on record; no much larger clone is a single base apart.

The sample was PBMCs. The rearrangement combines TRBV28 with TRBJ2-7; 12 of the junction bases match TRBD1. The receptor's source is a female donor in good health and CMV-seropositive. The DNA sequence follows: TGTGCCAGCACCGGGACAGGGGGCAAATCCTACGAGCAGTACTTC. It encodes CASTGTGGKSYEQYF.